These 30 T cell receptor beta chains were all obtained from the same sample, sequenced in a study of preoperative IRX-2 immunotherapy in early breast cancer. As to treatment: preoperative locoregional IRX-2 cytokine immunotherapy. Libraries were prepared by immunoSEQ multiplex PCR; TCRdb keeps only in-frame clonotypes and omits some of them. The sample lists 20,000 to 30,000 clones; about 83% were seen once. Sequenced material: lymph node tissue, taken before IRX-2 immunotherapy. The receptors come from a human donor with breast cancer.

The gene calls are TRBV29-1 and TRBJ2-3; the D gene is possibly TRBD2 (6 bases). The CDR3 consists of 14 residues. V shed 3 bases and J shed 1 base, with 11 bases lying between them. Per the germline V gene, CDR1 is SQVTM and CDR2 is ANQGSEA. The CDR3 nucleotides read TGCAGCGTTGAGTCCAGGAGGGGCACAGATACGCAGTATTTT. Protein sequence: CSVESRRGTDTQYF.

The V gene is TRBV11-3, the J gene TRBJ2-2; 10 bases map to TRBD2. Germline CDR1 is SGHNT and CDR2 is YENEEA. V lost 4 bases, J lost 3 bases, and 5 bases stayed unmatched. This CDR3 is 16 amino acids long. The CDR3 coding sequence is TGTGCCAGCAGCTACCGGACTAGCGGATACACCGGGGAGCTGTTTTTT. The encoded protein is CASSYRTSGYTGELFF.

The rearrangement uses TRBV11-3 and TRBJ1-5, with D possibly matching TRBD1 (6 bases). V was cut by 3 bases and J by 0 bases, with 15 bases left in between. The germline V gene encodes CDR1 SGHNT and CDR2 YENEEA. The CDR3 is made up of 17 amino acids. The CDR3 protein is CASSLADGQSSNQPQHF. The CDR3 DNA reads as TGTGCCAGCAGCTTGGCCGACGGACAGTCTAGCAATCAGCCCCAGCATTTT.

V usage is TRBV19 and J usage is TRBJ1-5; no clear D. The CDR3 has 17 amino acids. Trimming took off 2 bases at V and 0 bases at J, with 14 bases between the two ends. Germline V gene lookup returns CDR1 LNHDA and CDR2 SQIVND (reference sequence). The CDR3 nucleotides read TGTGCCAGTAGTATAACATTACAGTCGTATAGCAATCAGCCCCAGCATTTT. It encodes CASSITLQSYSNQPQHF.

This clone came up once. This rearrangement joins TRBV6-8 to TRBJ2-3; no clear D. Germline V CDR1 and CDR2: MNHGY, SAAAGT. V was clipped by 4 bases and J by 4 bases, with 9 bases between them. The CDR3 has 13 residues. CDR3 nucleotide sequence: TGTGCCAGCAGTTCCCTCCAGGCAGATACGCAGTATTTT. Its protein is CASSSLQADTQYF.

V gene TRBV10-1 combines with J gene TRBJ2-1, with D possibly matching TRBD1 (6 bases). The germline gives CDR1 WNHNN, CDR2 SYGVQD (reference sequence). The V and J ends lost 5 bases and 10 bases respectively, with 15 bases between them. The CDR3 spans 13 residues. The CDR3 DNA follows: TGCGCCAGCAGTTCCACAGGGCGAGGGGAGCAGTTCTTC. Its protein is CASSSTGRGEQFF.

For the CDR3, the DNA is TGTGCCAGCAGCTTCCGTTCCACCATAAGCTCCTATAATTCACCCCTCCACTTT. Translating gives CASSFRSTISSYNSPLHF. The V and J genes are TRBV11-3 and TRBJ1-6, with D hard to call. V was pared by 3 bases and J by 0 bases, with 15 bases between. Per germline, CDR1 SGHNT and CDR2 YENEEA. The CDR3 is 18 residues long.

Only a few counts were recorded for this clone. The genes are TRBV28 and TRBJ1-5; tentative D call: TRBD1 (5 bases). The V end was cut by 2 bases, the J end by 0 bases, with 11 bases between. The CDR3 consists of 16 residues. Germline V gene data show CDR1 as MDHEN and CDR2 as SYDVKM. The CDR3: CASSLGTGVSNQPQHF. The CDR3 DNA reads TGTGCCAGCAGTTTAGGTACAGGAGTTAGCAATCAGCCCCAGCATTTT.

The chain carries TRBV19 and TRBJ2-7; the D is unclear. CDR3 length equals 13 residues. In germline, CDR1 is LNHDA, CDR2 SQIVND (reference sequence). The V and J ends lost 3 bases and 3 bases respectively, with 9 bases between them. CDR3: CASSIVINYEQYF. In nucleotides, the CDR3 is TGTGCCAGTAGTATTGTGATAAACTACGAGCAGTACTTC.

The rearrangement uses TRBV18 and TRBJ2-7; tentatively, D is TRBD1 or TRBD2 (5 bases each). Germline V lookup: CDR1 KGHSH, CDR2 LQKENI. The V gene lost 3 bases and the J gene lost 5 bases, with 14 bases spanning the gap. The CDR3 is 14 amino acids. The CDR3 coding sequence is TGTGCCAGCTCACCGAGGGGTGTCCTCGACGAGCAGTACTTC. This translates into CASSPRGVLDEQYF.

DNA for the CDR3: TGTGCCAGCAGTTCCCCGGGACAGGGCTCTGGAAACACCATATATTTT. It is translated as CASSSPGQGSGNTIYF. The chain joins TRBV6-8 to TRBJ1-3; TRBD1 agrees at 9 bases. This CDR3 comprises 16 residues. The V and J ends lost 4 bases and 0 bases, in that order; junction bases with no gene match: 4. Per germline, CDR1 MNHGY and CDR2 SAAAGT.

The rearrangement links TRBV29-1 to TRBJ2-2, with TRBD2 identical over 13 bases. The J segment lost 6 bases and the V segment lost 5 bases, leaving 0 bases of the junction unmatched. There are 13 residues in the CDR3. Germline V gives CDR1 SQVTM, CDR2 ANQGSEA. The CDR3 here is CSVTSGGAGELFF. Written as DNA, the CDR3 is TGCAGCGTTACTAGCGGGGGGGCCGGGGAGCTGTTTTTT.

V gene TRBV19 combines with J gene TRBJ2-7, with 9 bases aligning to TRBD1. Germline CDR1 reads LNHDA; CDR2 reads SQIVND (reference sequence). This CDR3 comprises 14 residues. V lost 5 bases and J lost 3; bases outside the gene matches: 5. CDR3 nucleotide sequence: TGTGCCAGTAGTTGGCCGGGACAGGGCTACGAGCAGTACTTC. Translation: CASSWPGQGYEQYF.

This CDR3 reads CASRSFGHNEKLFF. For the CDR3, the DNA is TGTGCCAGCCGCTCTTTTGGCCACAATGAAAAACTGTTTTTT. V gene TRBV6-8 combines with J gene TRBJ1-4; the D is unclear. The CDR3 is made up of 14 amino acids. V lost 8 bases and J lost 5, with 15 bases in between. Germline CDR1 is MNHGY and CDR2 is SAAAGT.

The gene calls are TRBV6-8 and TRBJ2-3, with D perhaps TRBD1 or TRBD2 (5 bases each). Between the trimmed V and J ends, which lost 0 bases and 7 bases, there was a span of 14 bases. This CDR3 has 15 residues. The germline V gene has CDR1 MNHGY and CDR2 SAAAGT. This CDR3 is CASSYSSGGLNTQYF. The CDR3 DNA reads as TGTGCCAGCAGTTACTCGTCTGGGGGTTTGAATACGCAGTATTTT.

The chain couples TRBV23-1 to TRBJ2-7; TRBD1 aligns across 9 bases. TRBV23-1 is flagged as an ORF with uncertain function. There are 15 residues in the CDR3. Losses at the gene ends were 6 bases for V and 5 bases for J; bases not matched to a gene: 11. CDR3 in DNA: TGCGCCAGCAGCCAGGCCGGGACAGGGAACCACGAGCAGTACTTC. Translating it yields CASSQAGTGNHEQYF.

The chain links TRBV6-8 to TRBJ1-2, with a weak D call TRBD1 (6 bases). V was pared by 7 bases and J by 7 bases, with 16 bases between. CDR1 and CDR2 from the germline V gene are MNHGY and SAAAGT. This CDR3 has 13 amino acids. This chain's CDR3 is CASTQGGPGGYTF. The CDR3 nucleotides are TGTGCCAGCACCCAAGGGGGGCCAGGTGGCTACACCTTC.

The chain combines TRBV11-3 with TRBJ1-4; tentatively, D is TRBD1 (5 bases). Trimming removed 4 bases from V and 8 bases from J, with 20 bases in between. The CDR3 has 16 amino acids. Germline CDR1 is SGHNT and CDR2 is YENEEA. The CDR3 loop is CASSYGQGIGMEKLFF. The CDR3 DNA reads as TGTGCCAGCAGCTACGGGCAGGGAATTGGAATGGAAAAACTGTTTTTT.

V usage is TRBV12-5 and J usage is TRBJ2-3, with a possible D match to TRBD1 (6 bases). The CDR3 runs to 14 residues. The ends were cut back, 6 bases at V and 0 bases at J, with 10 bases in the middle. CDR1 and CDR2 from the germline V gene are LGHNT and FRNRAP. CDR3 in amino acids: CASGTGHSTDTQYF. DNA of the CDR3: TGTGCTAGTGGCACGGGACACAGCACAGATACGCAGTATTTT.

The gene calls are TRBV6-8 and TRBJ1-1; 9 positions match TRBD1. The V gene's germline CDR1 is MNHGY and CDR2 SAAAGT. The CDR3 is made up of 15 amino acids. Germline trimming cut 10 bases from V and 6 bases from J; bases unmatched to any gene: 15. The CDR3, as DNA: TGTGCCATCAGGGAGACCGGGACAGGGATGTCTGAAGCTTTCTTT. Its protein product is CAIRETGTGMSEAFF.

V and J are TRBV6-8 and TRBJ1-4; 7 bases match TRBD1. After removal of 7 bases from V and 4 bases from J, the junction contained 6 bases not matched to a gene. Per germline, CDR1 MNHGY and CDR2 SAAAGT. The CDR3 spans 14 residues. The CDR3 DNA follows: TGTGCCAGCAACCGGGACAGAGATAATGAAAAACTGTTTTTT. It specifies CASNRDRDNEKLFF.

The V and J genes are TRBV25-1 and TRBJ2-5; tentatively, D is TRBD1 (6 bases). This CDR3 is 14 amino acids long. CDR1 and CDR2 from the germline V gene are MGHDK and SYGVNS. With 1 base removed from V and 4 bases from J, the gap between germline ends came to 10 bases. CDR3 sequence (DNA): TGTGCCAGCAGTGAATTCAGGGGACGAGAGACCCAGTACTTC. Translation: CASSEFRGRETQYF.

This sequence joins TRBV30 and TRBJ1-6; D unclear. V was cut by 5 bases and J by 5 bases, with 13 bases left in between. The CDR3 sequence is 14 residues long. In germline, CDR1 is GTSNPN, CDR2 SVGIG (reference sequence). The CDR3 region is CAWQGKRDNSPLHF. The CDR3 DNA reads TGTGCCTGGCAAGGGAAGCGTGATAATTCACCCCTCCACTTT.

The chain is built from TRBV5-1 and TRBJ1-2; D ambiguous. This CDR3 region has 17 residues. V was pared by 2 bases and J by 4 bases, with 21 bases between. The germline V gene has CDR1 SGHRS and CDR2 YFSETQ. CDR3 amino acids: CASSLTGGDWSPYGYTF. The CDR3 region has the DNA TGCGCCAGCAGCTTAACGGGCGGAGACTGGTCACCCTATGGCTACACCTTC.

The rearrangement links TRBV4-1 to TRBJ2-4; 11 nucleotides match TRBD2. V gave up 1 base and J gave up 0 bases; unmatched junction bases: 5. The germline V gene encodes CDR1 MGHRA and CDR2 YSYEKL. This CDR3 contains 18 residues. The CDR3 region is CASSQAGTSGKAKNIQYF. In DNA, the CDR3 is TGCGCCAGCAGCCAAGCGGGGACTAGCGGAAAAGCCAAAAACATTCAGTACTTC.

J is TRBJ2-1 and V is TRBV5-1, with 9 positions matching TRBD1. CDR1 and CDR2 from the germline V gene are SGHRS and YFSETQ. The CDR3 has 14 amino acids. Trimming removed 7 bases from V and 6 bases from J; junction bases left unmatched: 8. The CDR3 is CASATGGSVNEQFF. The CDR3 DNA is TGCGCCAGCGCCACAGGGGGCTCCGTCAATGAGCAGTTCTTC.

This chain uses TRBV18 with TRBJ1-1; D possibly corresponds to TRBD1 (5 bases). The CDR3 runs to 15 residues. Trimming removed 4 bases from V and 4 bases from J, with 16 bases in between. Per the germline V gene, CDR1 is KGHSH and CDR2 is LQKENI. CDR3 residues: CASSLAQAPGTEAFF. CDR3 nucleotide sequence: TGTGCCAGCTCACTAGCACAGGCCCCGGGCACTGAAGCTTTCTTT. The full variable domain, in which reference TRBV18 and TRBJ1-1 provide the parts outside the CDR3, is NAGVMQNPRHLVRRRGQEARLRCSPMKGHSHVYWYRQLPEEGLKFMVYLQKENIIDESGMPKERFSAEFPKEGPSILRIQQVVRGDSAAYFCASSLAQAPGTEAFFGQGTRLTVV.

This clone was seen more than once but under ten times. The genes are TRBV7-5 and TRBJ2-7; no check of the table's D call, TRBD2, against the DNA was made. TRBV7-5 is deemed a pseudogene. The CDR3 totals 15 residues. In nucleotides, the CDR3 is TGTGCCAGCAGCTTAGACAGGCTAGCGATCTACGAGCAGTACTTC. Encoded protein: CASSLDRLAIYEQYF.

The V call is TRBV23-1, the J call TRBJ1-1; D possibly corresponds to TRBD1 (5 bases). TRBV23-1 is an open reading frame, and its role is uncertain. This CDR3 is built from 13 residues. V shed 6 bases and J shed 1 base, with 9 bases lying between them. CDR3 sequence (DNA): TGCGCCAGCAGCTTGCAGGGGAACACTGAAGCTTTCTTT. Translation gives CASSLQGNTEAFF.

This clone has a handful of counts. V usage is TRBV29-1 and J usage is TRBJ1-1; D is uncertain. The V and J ends lost 5 bases and 1 base respectively, with 11 bases between them. The germline V gene encodes CDR1 SQVTM and CDR2 ANQGSEA. This CDR3 spans 13 amino acids. The DNA of the CDR3 is TGCAGCGTTACCGGCGGACCGAACACTGAAGCTTTCTTT. Protein sequence: CSVTGGPNTEAFF.